The subject of this entry is one T cell receptor (beta chain). The sample is drawn from a study of blood T cell repertoires in COVID-19. On the study more broadly: Acute-phase and convalescent COVID-19 samples originated in the United States, Italy and Spain. PBMCs, B-cell-depleted T cells, or T cells provided the cDNA or gDNA that made up the material.

Study processing details: Estimates of nucleated cell counts were drawn from the amplification of reference gene primers. Clones were sequenced by immunoSEQ multiplex PCR, and TCRdb holds only the in-frame ones, with some missing. The DNA was the basis for D and trimming; V, J and clone size are from that table. The table lists 200,000 to 250,000 clones, roughly 90% of them singletons. There are 16 residues in the CDR3. Germline values: CDR1 SGHDN, CDR2 FVKESK. The V segment lost 0 bases and the J segment 4 bases; nucleotides outside the gene matches: 8. The chain is built from TRBV14 and TRBJ1-2; 7 bases align to TRBD1. This sequence was found in a woman aged 55-70 years with acute or convalescent COVID-19. Input material: peripheral blood. In nucleotides, the CDR3 is TGTGCCAGCAGCCAAGATTGGAGGGGGCGCGTCTATGGCTACACCTTC. It yields the protein CASSQDWRGRVYGYTF.